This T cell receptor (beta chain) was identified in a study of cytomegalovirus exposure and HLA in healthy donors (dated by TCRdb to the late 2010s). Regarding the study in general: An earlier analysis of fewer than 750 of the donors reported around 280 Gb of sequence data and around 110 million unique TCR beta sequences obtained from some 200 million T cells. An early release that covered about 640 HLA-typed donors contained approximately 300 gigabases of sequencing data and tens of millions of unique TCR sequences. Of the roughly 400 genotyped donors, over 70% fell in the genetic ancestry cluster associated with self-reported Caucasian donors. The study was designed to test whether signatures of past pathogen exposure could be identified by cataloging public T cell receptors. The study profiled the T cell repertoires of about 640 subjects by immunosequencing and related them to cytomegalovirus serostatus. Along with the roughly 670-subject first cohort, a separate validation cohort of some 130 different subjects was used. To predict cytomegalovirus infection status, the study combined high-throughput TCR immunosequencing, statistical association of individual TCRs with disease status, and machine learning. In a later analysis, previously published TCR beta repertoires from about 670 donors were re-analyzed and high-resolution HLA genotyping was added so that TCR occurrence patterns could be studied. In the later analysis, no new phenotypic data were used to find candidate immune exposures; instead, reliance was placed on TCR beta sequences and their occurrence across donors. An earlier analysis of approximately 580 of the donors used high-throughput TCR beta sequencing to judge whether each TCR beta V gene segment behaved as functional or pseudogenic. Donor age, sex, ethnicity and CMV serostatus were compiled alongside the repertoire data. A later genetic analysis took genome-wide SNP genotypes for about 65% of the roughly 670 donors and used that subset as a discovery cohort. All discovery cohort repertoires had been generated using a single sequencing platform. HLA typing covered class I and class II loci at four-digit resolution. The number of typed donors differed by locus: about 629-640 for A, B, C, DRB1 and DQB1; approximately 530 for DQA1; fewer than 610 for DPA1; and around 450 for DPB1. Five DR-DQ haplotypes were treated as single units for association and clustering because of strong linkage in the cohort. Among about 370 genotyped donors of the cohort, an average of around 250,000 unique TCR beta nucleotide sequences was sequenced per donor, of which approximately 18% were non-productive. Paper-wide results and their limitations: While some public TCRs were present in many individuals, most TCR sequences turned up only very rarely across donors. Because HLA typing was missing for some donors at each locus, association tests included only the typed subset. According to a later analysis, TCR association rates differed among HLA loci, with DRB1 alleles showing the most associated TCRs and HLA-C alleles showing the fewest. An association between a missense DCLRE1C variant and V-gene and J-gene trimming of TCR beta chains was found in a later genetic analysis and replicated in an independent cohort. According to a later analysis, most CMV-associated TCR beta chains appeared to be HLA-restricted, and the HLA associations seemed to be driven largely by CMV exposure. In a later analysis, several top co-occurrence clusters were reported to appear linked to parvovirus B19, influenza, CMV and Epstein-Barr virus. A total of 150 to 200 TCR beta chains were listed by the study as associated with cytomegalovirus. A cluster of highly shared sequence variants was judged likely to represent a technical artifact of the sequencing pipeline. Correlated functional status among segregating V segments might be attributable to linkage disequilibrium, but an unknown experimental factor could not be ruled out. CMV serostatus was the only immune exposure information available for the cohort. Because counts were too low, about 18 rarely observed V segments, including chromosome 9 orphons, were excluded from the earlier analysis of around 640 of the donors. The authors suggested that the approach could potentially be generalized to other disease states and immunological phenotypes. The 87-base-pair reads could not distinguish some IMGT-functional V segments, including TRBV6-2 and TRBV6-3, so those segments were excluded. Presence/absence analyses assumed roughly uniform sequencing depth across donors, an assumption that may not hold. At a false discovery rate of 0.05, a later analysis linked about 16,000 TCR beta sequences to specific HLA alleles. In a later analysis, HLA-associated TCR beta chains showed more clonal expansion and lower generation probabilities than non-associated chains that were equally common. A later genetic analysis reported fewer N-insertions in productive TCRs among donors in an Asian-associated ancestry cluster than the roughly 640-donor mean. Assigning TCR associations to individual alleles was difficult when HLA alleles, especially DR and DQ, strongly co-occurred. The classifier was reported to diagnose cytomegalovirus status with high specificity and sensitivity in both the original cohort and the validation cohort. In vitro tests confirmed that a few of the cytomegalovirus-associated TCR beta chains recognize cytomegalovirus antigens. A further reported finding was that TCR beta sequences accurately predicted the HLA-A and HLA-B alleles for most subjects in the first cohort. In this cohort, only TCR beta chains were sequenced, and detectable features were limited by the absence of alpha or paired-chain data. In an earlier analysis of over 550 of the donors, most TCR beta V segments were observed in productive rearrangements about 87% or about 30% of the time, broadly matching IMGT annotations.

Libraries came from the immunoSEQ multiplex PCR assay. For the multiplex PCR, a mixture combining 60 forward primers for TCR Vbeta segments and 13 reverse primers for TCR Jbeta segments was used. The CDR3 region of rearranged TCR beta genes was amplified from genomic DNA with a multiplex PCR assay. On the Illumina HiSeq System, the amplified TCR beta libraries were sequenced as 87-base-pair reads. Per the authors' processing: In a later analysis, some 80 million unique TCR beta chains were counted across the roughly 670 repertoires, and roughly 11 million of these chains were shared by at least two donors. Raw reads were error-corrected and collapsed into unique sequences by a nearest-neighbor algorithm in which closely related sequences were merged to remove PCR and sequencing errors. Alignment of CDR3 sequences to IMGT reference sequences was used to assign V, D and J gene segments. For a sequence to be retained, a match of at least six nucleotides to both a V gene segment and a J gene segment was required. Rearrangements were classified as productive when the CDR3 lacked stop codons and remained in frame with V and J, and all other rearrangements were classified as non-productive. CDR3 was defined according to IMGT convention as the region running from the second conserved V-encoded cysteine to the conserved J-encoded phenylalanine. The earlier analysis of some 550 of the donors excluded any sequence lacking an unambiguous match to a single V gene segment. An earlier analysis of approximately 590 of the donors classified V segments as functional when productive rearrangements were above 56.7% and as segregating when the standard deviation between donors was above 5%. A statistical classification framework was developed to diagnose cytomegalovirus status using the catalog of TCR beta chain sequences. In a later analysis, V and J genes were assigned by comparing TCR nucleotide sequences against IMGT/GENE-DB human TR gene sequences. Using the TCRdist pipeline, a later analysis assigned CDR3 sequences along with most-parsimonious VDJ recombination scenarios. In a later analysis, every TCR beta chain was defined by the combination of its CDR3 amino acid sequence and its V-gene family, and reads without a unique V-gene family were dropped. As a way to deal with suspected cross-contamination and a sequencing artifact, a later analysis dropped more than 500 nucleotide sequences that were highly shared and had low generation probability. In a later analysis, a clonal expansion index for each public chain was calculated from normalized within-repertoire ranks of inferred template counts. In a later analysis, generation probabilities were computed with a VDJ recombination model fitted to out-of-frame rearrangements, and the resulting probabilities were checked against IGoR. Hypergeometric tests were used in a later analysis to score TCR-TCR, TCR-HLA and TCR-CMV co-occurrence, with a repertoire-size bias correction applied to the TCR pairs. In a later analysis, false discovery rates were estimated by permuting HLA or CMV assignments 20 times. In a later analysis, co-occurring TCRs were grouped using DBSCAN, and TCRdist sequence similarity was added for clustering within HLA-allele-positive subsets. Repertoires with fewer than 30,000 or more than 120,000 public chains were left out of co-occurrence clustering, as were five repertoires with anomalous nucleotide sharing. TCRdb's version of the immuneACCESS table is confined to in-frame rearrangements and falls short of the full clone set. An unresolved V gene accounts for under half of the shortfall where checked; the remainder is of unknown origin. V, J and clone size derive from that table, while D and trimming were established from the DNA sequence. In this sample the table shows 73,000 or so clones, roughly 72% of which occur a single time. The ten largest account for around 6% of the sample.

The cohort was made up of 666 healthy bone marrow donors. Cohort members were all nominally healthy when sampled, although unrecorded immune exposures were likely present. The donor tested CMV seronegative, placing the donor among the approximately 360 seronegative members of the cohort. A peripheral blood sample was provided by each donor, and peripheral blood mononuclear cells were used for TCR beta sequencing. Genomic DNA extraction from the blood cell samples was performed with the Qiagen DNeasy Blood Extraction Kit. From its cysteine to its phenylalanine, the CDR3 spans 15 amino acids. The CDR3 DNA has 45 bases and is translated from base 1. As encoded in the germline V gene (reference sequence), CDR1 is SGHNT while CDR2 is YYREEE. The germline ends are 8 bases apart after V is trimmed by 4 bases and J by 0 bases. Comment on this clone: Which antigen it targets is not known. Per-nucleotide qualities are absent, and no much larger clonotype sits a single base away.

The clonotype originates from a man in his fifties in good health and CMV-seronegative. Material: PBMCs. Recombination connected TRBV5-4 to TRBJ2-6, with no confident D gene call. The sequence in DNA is TGTGCCAGCAGCCCTCCGGGCTCTGGGGCCAACGTCCTGACTTTC. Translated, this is CASSPPGSGANVLTF.